A selection of T cell receptor beta chains follows, all from one sample in a study of beta chain features in type 1 diabetes. Using immunoSEQ multiplex PCR, the repertoire was profiled, and TCRdb retains in-frame clones only, with some absent. The profile covers 300,000 to 450,000 clones, with roughly a fifth appearing a single time and approximately 0.046% taken by the ten largest. The sample was naive CD4+ T cells from blood. The receptors were sampled from a woman between 18 and 30 years old in good health. Both conserved end residues are part of each CDR3. Fields, in order: D gene, J gene, clone size, V gene, CDR3 protein. A D gene is named only where the DNA matches it firmly. Clone sizes are given selectively: once, few, many, or a class where the clone is expanded.

d_call: NA
j_call: TRBJ1-1
clone_size: few
v_call: TRBV7-3
cdr3_aa: CASSKNMNTEAFF

d_call: TRBD2
j_call: TRBJ2-6
clone_size: few
v_call: TRBV9
cdr3_aa: CASSDGLAGPSGANVLTF

d_call: NA
j_call: TRBJ2-2
clone_size: few
v_call: TRBV19
cdr3_aa: CASTLEGTGELFF

d_call: TRBD1
j_call: TRBJ2-5
clone_size: few
v_call: TRBV2
cdr3_aa: CASSPRQGARGQETQYF

d_call: TRBD1
j_call: TRBJ1-6
clone_size: few
v_call: TRBV9
cdr3_aa: CASSTRTGQSPLHF

d_call: NA
j_call: TRBJ2-3
clone_size: NA
v_call: TRBV21-1
cdr3_aa: CASSRVGGLDTQYF

d_call: TRBD2
j_call: TRBJ2-3
clone_size: NA
v_call: TRBV10-3
cdr3_aa: CAISPPPGAGTRTDTQYF

d_call: TRBD1
j_call: TRBJ1-2
clone_size: NA
v_call: TRBV5-4
cdr3_aa: CASRLTGGPNYGYTF

d_call: NA
j_call: TRBJ2-7
clone_size: few
v_call: TRBV7-7
cdr3_aa: CASSSIQGYEQYF

d_call: NA
j_call: TRBJ2-3
clone_size: few
v_call: TRBV9
cdr3_aa: CASSVAWWPDTQYF

d_call: TRBD1
j_call: TRBJ1-2
clone_size: few
v_call: TRBV7-9
cdr3_aa: CASSLDRVGYTF

d_call: NA
j_call: TRBJ1-4
clone_size: few
v_call: TRBV4-3
cdr3_aa: CASSRRHNEKLFF

d_call: TRBD1
j_call: TRBJ2-5
clone_size: few
v_call: TRBV4-3
cdr3_aa: CASSQGQGRQETQYF

d_call: TRBD1
j_call: TRBJ1-4
clone_size: few
v_call: TRBV2
cdr3_aa: CASKRRFRDRVTNEKLFF

d_call: NA
j_call: TRBJ1-2
clone_size: NA
v_call: TRBV7-9
cdr3_aa: CASTTPRGNYGYTF

d_call: NA
j_call: TRBJ1-1
clone_size: NA
v_call: TRBV20-1
cdr3_aa: CSASMNTEAFF

d_call: NA
j_call: TRBJ1-1
clone_size: NA
v_call: TRBV6-5
cdr3_aa: CASSDRLREAFF

d_call: NA
j_call: TRBJ1-2
clone_size: few
v_call: TRBV7-6
cdr3_aa: CASSPGREGYTF

d_call: TRBD1
j_call: TRBJ2-7
clone_size: few
v_call: TRBV5-1
cdr3_aa: CASSLGPGTDYEQYF

d_call: NA
j_call: TRBJ1-1
clone_size: NA
v_call: TRBV18
cdr3_aa: CASSPPSRVTEAFF

d_call: NA
j_call: TRBJ2-7
clone_size: few
v_call: TRBV14
cdr3_aa: CASSQSQGSYEQYF

d_call: NA
j_call: TRBJ2-7
clone_size: NA
v_call: TRBV7-2
cdr3_aa: CASSRTGEYEQYF

d_call: TRBD1
j_call: TRBJ2-7
clone_size: few
v_call: TRBV28
cdr3_aa: CASSLTGTGVTYEQYF

d_call: TRBD1
j_call: TRBJ1-5
clone_size: NA
v_call: TRBV6-6
cdr3_aa: CAGGTGGEQPQHF

d_call: TRBD2
j_call: TRBJ2-5
clone_size: few
v_call: TRBV7-7
cdr3_aa: CASSLGLAGAQETQYF

d_call: NA
j_call: TRBJ2-1
clone_size: few
v_call: TRBV5-1
cdr3_aa: CASSLRETGYNEQFF

d_call: TRBD2
j_call: TRBJ2-2
clone_size: few
v_call: TRBV19
cdr3_aa: CASTVYTSGLTGELFF

d_call: NA
j_call: TRBJ2-1
clone_size: NA
v_call: TRBV9
cdr3_aa: CASSVGSRGNEQFF

d_call: TRBD1
j_call: TRBJ1-3
clone_size: NA
v_call: TRBV9
cdr3_aa: CASSGGQGDRNTIYF

d_call: NA
j_call: TRBJ1-5
clone_size: few
v_call: TRBV7-9
cdr3_aa: CAVTGDSNQPQHF

d_call: TRBD1
j_call: TRBJ1-4
clone_size: few
v_call: TRBV5-1
cdr3_aa: CASSQDGGQAEKLFF

d_call: TRBD1
j_call: TRBJ2-4
clone_size: NA
v_call: TRBV29-1
cdr3_aa: CSVYSDRGYGIQYF

d_call: NA
j_call: TRBJ2-5
clone_size: few
v_call: TRBV7-2
cdr3_aa: CASSLQGNQETQYF

d_call: TRBD1
j_call: TRBJ1-5
clone_size: once
v_call: TRBV2
cdr3_aa: CASRGSPGQGVNQPQHF

d_call: TRBD1
j_call: TRBJ1-2
clone_size: few
v_call: TRBV29-1
cdr3_aa: CSVDWDRDYTF